This entry describes one T cell receptor (beta chain). This sample is drawn from a study of siplizumab effects on memory and regulatory T cells. Sequencing used immunoSEQ multiplex PCR; TCRdb keeps in-frame clones, though not all of them. The sample includes roughly 56,000 clones, over 95% of them seen just once. The germline CDR1 and CDR2 sequences are SGHNT and YYREEE (reference sequence). V was shortened by 5 bases and J by 4 bases, with 12 bases between the two germline ends. The CDR3 length is 13 residues. The sequence derives from a human donor in good health. Sequences were obtained from naive CD8+ T cells sorted from blood. J is TRBJ1-1 and V is TRBV5-4; a possible D gene is TRBD1 (5 bases). The CDR3 sequence is CASRRWGVTEAFF. The CDR3 nucleotides read TGTGCCAGCAGAAGGTGGGGGGTCACTGAAGCTTTCTTT.